The sequence of this T cell receptor (beta chain) was determined in a study of read filtering for tumor transcriptome and immune sequencing (TCRdb year 2020). At the level of the whole study: The cohort was composed of 17 to 20 male and 11 to 15 female patients, with a mean age of around 66 years and an age range of roughly 47 to 90. Whole-transcriptome libraries were prepared with the TruSeq RNA Access Library Prep Kit after DNase treatment. Under revised international staging, 8 or 9 patients fell into R-ISS I, 15 or so into R-ISS II and roughly 7 into R-ISS III. Using the same bone marrow samples, the study compared TCR repertoires obtained by targeted immune repertoire sequencing with those obtained by bulk whole-transcriptome sequencing. TCR-region mapped reads per sample ranged from about 4 to 10.27 million with IR-seq versus only about 75 to 1273 with RNA-seq. As a main aim, a read-filtering strategy for immune repertoire data was addressed, with the specific question being whether clonotypes supported by a single read should be removed.

TCR libraries were built from approximately 400 ng RNA with the Immunoverse kit, using molecular barcoded adaptors covering alpha/delta and beta/gamma chains. TCR library preparation was performed with the same RNA that was used for transcriptome sequencing. Sequencing of the TCR libraries was done on an Illumina HiSeq 4000 with 2 x 150 cycles. The authors' pipeline ran thus. TCR reads were aligned to human V, D, J and C references and assembled into CDR3 clonotypes with MiXCR, including quality filtering and error correction. Clonotype counts and gene usage diversity were analyzed with the tcR package in R. For inspection of raw mapping reads, RNA-seq reads were mapped by STAR aligner version 2.5.3a onto GRCh37 of the human genome. To test how sequencing depth affects detected clonotypes, IR-seq fastq files were randomly downsampled with Seqtk 1.3. TCRdb reran the public reads through fastp at Q25 and MiXCR, keeping productive beta chains. Every distinct CDR3 protein forms one entry, paired with its most common genes and DNA. The V and J calls follow TCRdb's processing rather than the paper's. The sample has 50,000 or so distinct CDR3 sequences on record, less than 20% of them singletons. Clones ranked in the top ten supply approximately 15% of the sample.

Here is what the overall study found, with its caveats: In IR-seq, single-read clonotypes were roughly 82% of clonotypes but approximately 3.7% of total reads; in RNA-seq they were 74.6% of clonotypes and 35% to 55% of reads. When single-read clonotypes were removed, the proportions of shared clonotypes in IR-seq and RNA-seq correlated more strongly. Clonotypes were captured by IR-seq at much higher depth and more reliably than by RNA-seq, and smaller IR-seq throughput was sufficient for identification of most shared clonotypes. The sorted CD138-negative fraction was not purified T cells but a mixed bone marrow immune population.

Each patient had bone marrow sampled at the time of active disease. Ficoll-Hypaque density gradient centrifugation was used to isolate the bone marrow mononuclear cells. CD138-negative cells were obtained by negative selection after labeling with CD138 magnetic microbeads on a MACS separator, removing myeloma plasma cells. The purity of the isolated cells was checked by flow cytometry with CD138 antibodies on an Attune NxT. Total RNA was extracted with TRIzol reagent and quantified with a NanoDrop spectrophotometer. For each patient, paired RNA-seq and IR-seq were run on the CD138-negative bone marrow sample from that patient. This clonotype was picked up many times. Its antigen is unknown. No base-level quality is on record; no much larger clone is a single base apart. The specimen sequenced was a population of CD138-negative cells sorted from bone marrow. The cell subset or site tag for this specimen amounts to: bone marrow mononuclear cells depleted of CD138+ plasma/myeloma cells by negative magnetic selection. The TCR was taken from a donor at least 40 years old with multiple myeloma.

The CDR3 here reads CSVGISTEAFF. The nucleotide sequence reads TGCAGCGTAGGGATCAGCACTGAAGCTTTCTTT. The chain links TRBV29-1 with TRBJ1-1; the D gene remains uncertain. The V end loses 6 bases and the J end loses 4 bases, and a stretch of 9 bases separates them. As encoded in the germline V gene, CDR1 is SQVTM while CDR2 is ANQGSEA. The CDR3 starts with the cysteine, ends with the phenylalanine, and has 11 residues. The DNA shown is the 33-base CDR3, in frame from base 1.